The 10 T cell receptor beta chains presented below share a single source sample, sequenced in a study of T cell changes during pregnancy in multiple sclerosis. Libraries were prepared by immunoSEQ multiplex PCR; TCRdb keeps only in-frame clonotypes and omits some of them. The sample carries roughly 60,000 clones, approximately 90% recorded once. The sequencing used CD4+ T cells from peripheral blood mononuclear cells, collected in the first trimester of pregnancy. The receptors stem from a female donor with multiple sclerosis, enrolled in a pregnancy study.

The chain is built from TRBV7-2 and TRBJ2-2; maybe TRBD1 (5 bases). The germline V and J ends were trimmed by 1 base and 5 bases, with 17 bases remaining between them. The CDR3 contains 17 residues. Per germline, CDR1 SGHTA and CDR2 FQGNSA. The CDR3 DNA is TGTGCCAGCAGCTTAGACAGGCAAAAGGTGGAGACCGGGGAGCTGTTTTTT. Its protein product is CASSLDRQKVETGELFF. The entire variable domain, with the rest obtained from reference TRBV7-2 and TRBJ2-2, is as follows: GAGVSQSPSNKVTEKGKDVELRCDPISGHTALYWYRQSLGQGLEFLIYFQGNSAPDKSGLPSDRFSAERTGGSVSTLTIQRTQQEDSAVYLCASSLDRQKVETGELFFGEGSRLTVL.

V usage is TRBV2 and J usage is TRBJ2-5; the D is unclear. The CDR3 loop spans 12 amino acids. V was cut by 5 bases and J by 4 bases, with 8 bases left in between. In germline, CDR1 is SNHLY, CDR2 FYNNEI. CDR3 DNA: TGTGCCAGCAGTCTCAGTCCAGAGACCCAGTACTTC. Amino acid sequence: CASSLSPETQYF.

V usage is TRBV28 and J usage is TRBJ1-6; D may be TRBD1 (6 bases). Germline V gene lookup returns CDR1 MDHEN and CDR2 SYDVKM. Trimming stripped 4 bases from V and 9 bases from J, with 10 bases between. This CDR3 contains 13 residues. The CDR3 spells CASSSQQGSPLHF. The CDR3 bases are TGTGCCAGCAGTTCCCAACAGGGTTCACCCCTCCACTTT.

The chain has TRBV5-5 and TRBJ1-6; D might be TRBD1 (5 bases). CDR1 is SGHKS and CDR2 is YYEKEE in the germline V gene (reference sequence). V lost 4 bases to trimming and J lost 7 bases, with 12 bases between them. CDR3 length: 14 amino acids. The CDR3: CASSTGGVNSPLHF. The DNA of the CDR3 is TGTGCCAGCAGCACCGGGGGTGTGAATTCACCCCTCCACTTT.

The chain has TRBV7-2 and TRBJ2-1; 8 nucleotides align to TRBD2. CDR1 and CDR2 from the germline V gene are SGHTA and FQGNSA. The CDR3 is 17 residues long. V was pared by 2 bases and J by 6 bases, with 12 bases of the junction left unmatched. CDR3 coding DNA: TGTGCCAGCAGCTTATCAGTGTCGGGAGGGCCGGTCAATGAGCAGTTCTTC. Protein product: CASSLSVSGGPVNEQFF.

The rearrangement joins TRBV5-1 to TRBJ2-1, with TRBD1 as a possible D gene (6 bases). The length of the CDR3 is 13 residues. The germline V gene has CDR1 SGHRS and CDR2 YFSETQ. V lost 0 bases to trimming and J lost 10 bases, with 11 bases between them. CDR3 DNA sequence: TGCGCCAGCAGCTTGGGGTACAGGGACGAGCAGTTCTTC. Its protein product is CASSLGYRDEQFF.

This clone is a singleton in its sample. The chain is built from TRBV5-1 and TRBJ2-7; 10 bases fit TRBD2. Unmatched junction bases numbered 6, after V lost 3 bases and J lost 6 bases. CDR3 length: 14 amino acids. Germline assignment: CDR1 SGHRS and CDR2 YFSETQ. For the CDR3, the DNA is TGCGCCAGCAGCTCCAGAGCGGGAGGGGTCGAGCAGTACTTC. Amino acids: CASSSRAGGVEQYF.

This CDR3 is CASSTGGIRWAEAFF. DNA of the CDR3: TGTGCCAGCAGTACAGGGGGAATACGGTGGGCTGAAGCTTTCTTT. The chain uses TRBV6-5 and TRBJ1-1; TRBD1 matches 8 bases. From germline, CDR1 is MNHEY and CDR2 SVGAGI. The V segment lost 5 bases and the J segment 6 bases; nucleotides outside the gene matches: 11. There are 15 residues in the CDR3.

The rearrangement uses TRBV6-6 and TRBJ2-1; 13 bases are shared with TRBD2. Germline V gene data show CDR1 as MNHNY and CDR2 as SVGAGI (reference sequence). The CDR3 contains 15 residues. J lost 15 bases, V lost 2 bases, and 10 bases had no gene match. The CDR3 DNA reads TGTGCCAGCAGTTACCGGACTAGCGGGAGCCTCCCGTGGTTCTTC. Residues: CASSYRTSGSLPWFF.

J is TRBJ2-1 and V is TRBV19, with a weak D call TRBD1 (6 bases). This CDR3 is 13 amino acids long. The germline gives CDR1 LNHDA, CDR2 SQIVND (reference sequence). The V gene lost 8 bases and the J gene lost 0 bases, with 8 bases spanning the gap. The CDR3 loop reads CASQDSSYNEQFF. CDR3 nucleotides: TGTGCCAGTCAGGACAGCTCCTACAATGAGCAGTTCTTC.